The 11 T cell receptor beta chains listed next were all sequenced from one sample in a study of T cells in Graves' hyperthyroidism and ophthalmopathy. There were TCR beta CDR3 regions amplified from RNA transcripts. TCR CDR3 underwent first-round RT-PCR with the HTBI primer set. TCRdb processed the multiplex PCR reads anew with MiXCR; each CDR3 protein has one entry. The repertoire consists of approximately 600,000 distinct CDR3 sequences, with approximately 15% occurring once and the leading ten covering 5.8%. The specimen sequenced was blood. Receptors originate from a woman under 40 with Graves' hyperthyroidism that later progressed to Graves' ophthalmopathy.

The CDR3 nucleotides read TGTGCCAGCAGCCAGGAATACAATGAGCAGTTCTTC. Protein: CASSQEYNEQFF. The V call is TRBV6-1, the J call TRBJ2-1, with D unclear. Trimming cost V 6 bases and J 4 bases, with 7 bases left between them. The germline V gene has CDR1 MNHNS and CDR2 SASEGT. CDR3 size: 12 residues.

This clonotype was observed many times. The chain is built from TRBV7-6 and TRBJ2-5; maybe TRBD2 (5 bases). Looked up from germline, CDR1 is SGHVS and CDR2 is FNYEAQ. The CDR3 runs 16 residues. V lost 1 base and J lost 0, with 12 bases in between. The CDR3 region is CASSLGRDTYQETQYF. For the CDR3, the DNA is TGTGCCAGCAGCTTAGGCCGGGATACCTACCAAGAGACCCAGTACTTC.

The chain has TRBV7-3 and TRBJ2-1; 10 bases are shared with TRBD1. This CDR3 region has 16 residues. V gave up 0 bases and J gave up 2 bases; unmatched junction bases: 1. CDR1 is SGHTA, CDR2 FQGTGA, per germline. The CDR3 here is CASSLTGTGAYNEQFF. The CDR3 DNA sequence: TGTGCCAGCAGCTTAACCGGGACAGGGGCCTACAATGAGCAGTTCTTC.

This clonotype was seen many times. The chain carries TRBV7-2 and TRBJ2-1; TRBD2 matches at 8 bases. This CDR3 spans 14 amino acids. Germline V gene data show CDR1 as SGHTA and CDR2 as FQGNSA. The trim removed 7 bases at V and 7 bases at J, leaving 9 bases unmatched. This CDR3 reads CASTGAGVVNEQFF. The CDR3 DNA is TGTGCCAGCACGGGAGCGGGAGTTGTAAATGAGCAGTTCTTC.

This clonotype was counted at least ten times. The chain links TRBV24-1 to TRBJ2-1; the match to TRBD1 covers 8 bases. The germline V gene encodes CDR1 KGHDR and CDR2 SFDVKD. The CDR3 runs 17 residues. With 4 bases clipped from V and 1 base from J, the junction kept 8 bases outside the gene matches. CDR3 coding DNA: TGTGCCACCAGTGACGCTGACAGGGGTCCGTCCTACAATGAGCAGTTCTTC. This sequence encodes CATSDADRGPSYNEQFF.

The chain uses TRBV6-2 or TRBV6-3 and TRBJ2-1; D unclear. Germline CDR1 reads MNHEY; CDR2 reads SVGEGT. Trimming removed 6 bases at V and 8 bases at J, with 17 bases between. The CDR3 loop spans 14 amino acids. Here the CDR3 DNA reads TGTGCCAGCAGCCCTCACGTTTTACGACATGAGCAGTTCTTC. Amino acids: CASSPHVLRHEQFF.

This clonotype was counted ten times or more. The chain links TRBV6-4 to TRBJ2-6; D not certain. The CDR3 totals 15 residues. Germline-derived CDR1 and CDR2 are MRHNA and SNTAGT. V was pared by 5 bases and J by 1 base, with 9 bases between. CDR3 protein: CASSLDASGANVLTF. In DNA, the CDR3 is TGTGCCAGCAGTTTGGACGCGTCTGGGGCCAACGTCCTGACTTTC.

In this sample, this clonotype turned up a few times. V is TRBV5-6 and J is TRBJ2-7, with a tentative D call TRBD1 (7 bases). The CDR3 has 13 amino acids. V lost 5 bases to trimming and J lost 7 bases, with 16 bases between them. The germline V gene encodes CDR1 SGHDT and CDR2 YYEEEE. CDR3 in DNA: TGTGCCAGCAGTTGGAGGGGGCGTGAAGAGCAGTACTTC. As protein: CASSWRGREEQYF.

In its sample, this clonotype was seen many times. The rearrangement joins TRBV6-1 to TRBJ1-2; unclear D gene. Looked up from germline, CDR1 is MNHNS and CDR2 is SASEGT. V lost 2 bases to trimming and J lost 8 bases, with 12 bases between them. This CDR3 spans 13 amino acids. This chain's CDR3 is CASSEQGVVGYTF. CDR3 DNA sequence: TGTGCCAGCAGTGAACAAGGTGTCGTCGGCTACACCTTC.

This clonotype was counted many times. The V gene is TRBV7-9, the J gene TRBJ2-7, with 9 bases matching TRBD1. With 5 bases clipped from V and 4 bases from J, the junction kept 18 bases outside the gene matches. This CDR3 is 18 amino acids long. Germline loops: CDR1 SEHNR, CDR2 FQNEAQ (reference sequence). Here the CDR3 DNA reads TGTGCCAGCAGCCCCCCTTGGAAAACAGGGGGCGTTGGTTACGAGCAGTACTTC. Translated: CASSPPWKTGGVGYEQYF.

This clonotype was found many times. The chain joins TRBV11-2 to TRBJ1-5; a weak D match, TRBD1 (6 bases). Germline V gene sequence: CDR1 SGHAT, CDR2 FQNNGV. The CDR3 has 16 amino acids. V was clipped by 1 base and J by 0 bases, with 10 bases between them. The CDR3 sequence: CASSLGTVYSNQPQHF. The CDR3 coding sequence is TGTGCCAGCAGCTTAGGGACAGTATATAGCAATCAGCCCCAGCATTTT.